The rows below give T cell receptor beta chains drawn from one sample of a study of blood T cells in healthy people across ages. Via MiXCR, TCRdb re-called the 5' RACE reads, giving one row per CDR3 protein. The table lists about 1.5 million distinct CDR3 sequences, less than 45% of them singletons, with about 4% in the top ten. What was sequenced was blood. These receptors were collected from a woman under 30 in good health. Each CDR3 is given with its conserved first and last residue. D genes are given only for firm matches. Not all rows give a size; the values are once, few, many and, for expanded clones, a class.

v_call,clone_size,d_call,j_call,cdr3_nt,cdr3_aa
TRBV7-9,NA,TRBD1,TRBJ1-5,TGTGCCAGCAGCTTAAGACAGGGAGTACAGCCCCAGCATTTT,CASSLRQGVQPQHF
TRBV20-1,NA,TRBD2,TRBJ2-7,TGCAGTGCCAGGCTTAGCGGGGCCTACGAGCAGTACTTC,CSARLSGAYEQYF
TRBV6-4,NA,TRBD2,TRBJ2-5,TGTGCCAGCAGCGAAGAGAGCGGGGGGAAAGAGACCCAGTACTTC,CASSEESGGKETQYF
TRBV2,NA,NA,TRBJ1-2,TGTGCCAGCAGTGATGATATCCCCGTCTATGGCTACACCTTC,CASSDDIPVYGYTF
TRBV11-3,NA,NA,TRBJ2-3,TGTGCCAGCAGTCCTACCCCGGTCCCTAGCACAGATACGCAGTATTTT,CASSPTPVPSTDTQYF
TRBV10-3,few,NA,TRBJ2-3,TGTGCCATCAGTGGCCCAGAAACAGATACGCAGTATTTT,CAISGPETDTQYF
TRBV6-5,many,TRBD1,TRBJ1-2,TGTGCCAGCAGTTACGGACAGGTTAACTATGGCTACACCTTC,CASSYGQVNYGYTF
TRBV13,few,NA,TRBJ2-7,TGTGCCAGCAGTCTCATTAGGACAAAGAACGAGCAGTACTTC,CASSLIRTKNEQYF
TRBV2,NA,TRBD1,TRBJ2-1,TGTGCCAGCAGTGAACCTTGGGACAGGGTGTACAATGGGCAGTTCTTC,CASSEPWDRVYNGQFF
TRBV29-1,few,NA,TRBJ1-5,TGCAGCGGTTCCGGGGTGGGGGTGAGCAATCAGCCCCAGCATTTT,CSGSGVGVSNQPQHF
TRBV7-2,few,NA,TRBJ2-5,TGTGCCAGCAGTCTACCGACGGAGACCCAGTACTTC,CASSLPTETQYF
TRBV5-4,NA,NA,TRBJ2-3,TGTGCCAGCAGCTACGGGTCGGATTGGCATACGCAGTATTTT,CASSYGSDWHTQYF
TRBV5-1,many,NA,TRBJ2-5,TGCGCCAGCAGCTCACAGGGTTTGCGAGAGACCCAGTACTTC,CASSSQGLRETQYF
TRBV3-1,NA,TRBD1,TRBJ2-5,TGTGCCAGCAGCCCAAGACCGGGACAGGGAGGTGAGCAGTACTTC,CASSPRPGQGGEQYF
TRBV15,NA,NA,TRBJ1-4,TGTGCCACCAGCAGAGTTAGAGGGATTACTAATGAAAAACTGTTTTTT,CATSRVRGITNEKLFF
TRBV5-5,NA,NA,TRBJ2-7,TGTGCCAGCAGCCTTCGGGCCTTGGGGGAGCAGTACTTC,CASSLRALGEQYF
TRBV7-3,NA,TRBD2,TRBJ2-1,TGTGCCAGCAGCCTAGCGGTAAGCTCCCACAATGAGCAGTTCTTC,CASSLAVSSHNEQFF
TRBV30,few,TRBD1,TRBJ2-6,TGTGCCTGGGACAGGGAAGGGGCCAACGTCCTGACTTTC,CAWDREGANVLTF
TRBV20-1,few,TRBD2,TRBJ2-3,TGCAGTGCCCTCACCGGGACTATTACAGATACGCAGTATTTT,CSALTGTITDTQYF
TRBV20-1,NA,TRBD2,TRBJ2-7,TGCAGTGCTGGCTGGACTAGCGGGAGACTGAACCACGAGCAGTACTTC,CSAGWTSGRLNHEQYF
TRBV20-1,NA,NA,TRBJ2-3,TGCAGTGCTAGAAAGGGATACGGGACAGATACGCAGTATTTT,CSARKGYGTDTQYF
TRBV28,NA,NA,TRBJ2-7,TGTGCCCTCATGAGCCCAGATTACAATGAGCAGTACTTC,CALMSPDYNEQYF
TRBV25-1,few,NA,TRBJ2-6,TGTGCCACCCAGGGTGCCGGGGCCAACGTCCTGACTTTC,CATQGAGANVLTF
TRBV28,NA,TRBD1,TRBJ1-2,TGTGCCAGCAGTTTATCGGGACAGATCTATGGCTACACCTTC,CASSLSGQIYGYTF
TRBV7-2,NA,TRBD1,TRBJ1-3,TGTGCCAGCAGCTCTTCCGACAGGGGACGGGGAAACACCATATATTTT,CASSSSDRGRGNTIYF
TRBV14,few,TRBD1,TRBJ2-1,TGTGCCAGCAGCCAACTTCAGGGACAGGGCCCCTACAATGAGCAGTTCTTC,CASSQLQGQGPYNEQFF
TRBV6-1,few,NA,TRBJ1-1,TGTGCCAGCAGTGACAGTTTCACTGAAGCTTTCTTT,CASSDSFTEAFF
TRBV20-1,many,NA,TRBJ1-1,TGCAGTGCTAGAGACGGCAATATGAACACTGAAGCTTTCTTT,CSARDGNMNTEAFF
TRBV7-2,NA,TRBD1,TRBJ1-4,TGTGCCAGCAGCACCTCTACAGGGGGCGGCGAAAAACTGTTTTTT,CASSTSTGGGEKLFF
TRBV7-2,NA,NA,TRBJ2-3,TGTGCCAGCAGCTTAGAGTTAGGGGGGCTAAGGGATACGCAGTATTTT,CASSLELGGLRDTQYF
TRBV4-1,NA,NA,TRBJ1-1,TGCGCCAGCAGCCACACATCAAACGCTGAAGCTTTCTTT,CASSHTSNAEAFF
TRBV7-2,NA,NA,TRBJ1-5,TGTGCCAGCAGCCGGGCGAGCAATCGGCCCCAGCATTTT,CASSRASNRPQHF
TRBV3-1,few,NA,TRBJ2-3,TGTGCCAGCAGCCAAGCAGAGGCAGATACGCAGTATTTT,CASSQAEADTQYF
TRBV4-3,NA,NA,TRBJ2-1,TGCGCCAGCAGTCCTACCGGGACCCATTACAATGAGCAGTTCTTC,CASSPTGTHYNEQFF
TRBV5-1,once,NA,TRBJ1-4,TGCGCCAGCAGCTTAGAAGGGGGTGCTAATGAAAAACTGTTTTTT,CASSLEGGANEKLFF
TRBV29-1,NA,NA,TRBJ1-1,TGCAGCGTCGATTTGGACAATGAAGCTTTCTTT,CSVDLDNEAFF
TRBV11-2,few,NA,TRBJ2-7,TGTGCCAGCAGCTTAGTGCCCTCGGCGGGCTACGAGCAGTACTTC,CASSLVPSAGYEQYF
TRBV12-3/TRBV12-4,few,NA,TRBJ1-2,TGTGCCAGCAGTGTGGGCAGGGGCTATGGCTACACCTTC,CASSVGRGYGYTF
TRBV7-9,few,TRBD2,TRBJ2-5,TGTGCCAGCAGCTGGCTAGCGGGAGGTGAGACCCAGTACTTC,CASSWLAGGETQYF
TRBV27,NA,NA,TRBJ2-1,TGTGCCAGCAGTTTTACAGGGATTGAGCAGTTCTTC,CASSFTGIEQFF
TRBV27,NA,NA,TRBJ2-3,TGTGCCAGCAGTTTACGGGGACTCTCTAGCACAGATACGCAGTATTTT,CASSLRGLSSTDTQYF
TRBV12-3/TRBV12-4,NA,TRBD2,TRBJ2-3,TGTGCCAGCAGTTCCCCTAGCGGGGGCAGCACAGATACGCAGTATTTT,CASSSPSGGSTDTQYF
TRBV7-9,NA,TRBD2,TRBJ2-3,TGTGCCAGCAGTTTAACTAGCGGGAGGGCCGTGGATACGCAGTATTTT,CASSLTSGRAVDTQYF
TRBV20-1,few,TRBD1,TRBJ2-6,TGCAGTGCTAGAGATACAGGGGAGGCCAACGTCCTGACTTTC,CSARDTGEANVLTF
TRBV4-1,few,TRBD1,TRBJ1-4,TGCGCCAGCAGCCACGTCGGCAGGGGGCGTAATGAAAAACTGTTTTTT,CASSHVGRGRNEKLFF
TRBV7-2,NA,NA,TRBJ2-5,TGTGCCAGCAGCTTAGTACATTGGGAGACCCAGTACTTC,CASSLVHWETQYF
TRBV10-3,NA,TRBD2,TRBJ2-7,TGTGCCATCAGTGAGTCGTTGTCTCCTAGCGGGGATTACGAGCAGTACTTC,CAISESLSPSGDYEQYF